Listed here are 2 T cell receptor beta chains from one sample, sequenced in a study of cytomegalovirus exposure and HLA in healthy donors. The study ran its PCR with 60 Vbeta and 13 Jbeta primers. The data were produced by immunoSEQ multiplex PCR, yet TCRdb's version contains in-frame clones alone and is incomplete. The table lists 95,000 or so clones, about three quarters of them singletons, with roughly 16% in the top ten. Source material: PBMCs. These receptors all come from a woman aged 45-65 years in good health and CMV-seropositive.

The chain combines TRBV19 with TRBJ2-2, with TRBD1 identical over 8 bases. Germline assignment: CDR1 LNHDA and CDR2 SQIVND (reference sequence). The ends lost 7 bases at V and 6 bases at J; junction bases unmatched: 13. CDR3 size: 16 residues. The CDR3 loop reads CASTIGQGSDPGELFF. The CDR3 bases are TGTGCCAGTACCATCGGACAGGGCTCCGACCCCGGGGAGCTGTTTTTT.

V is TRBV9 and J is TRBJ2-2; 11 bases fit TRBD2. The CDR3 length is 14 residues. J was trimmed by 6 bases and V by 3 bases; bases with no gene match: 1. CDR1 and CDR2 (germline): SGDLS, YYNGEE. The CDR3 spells CASSETSGAGELFF. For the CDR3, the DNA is TGTGCCAGCAGCGAGACTAGCGGGGCCGGGGAGCTGTTTTTT. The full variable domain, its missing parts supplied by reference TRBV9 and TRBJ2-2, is DSGVTQTPKHLITATGQRVTLRCSPRSGDLSVYWYQQSLDQGLQFLIQYYNGEERAKGNILERFSAQQFPDLHSELNLSSLELGDSALYFCASSETSGAGELFFGEGSRLTVL.